This TCR beta chain comes out of a study of T cells in Graves' hyperthyroidism and ophthalmopathy. Study-level points and caveats: Clonotypes that were expanded in thyroid above 0.001 mostly appeared in blood too.

The investigators amplified TCR beta CDR3 regions from RNA transcripts. A first-round RT-PCR of the TCR CDR3 used the HTBI primer set. TCRdb analysed the multiplex PCR reads with MiXCR anew, one entry per CDR3 protein. The table has approximately 260,000 distinct CDR3 sequences, about 15% seen once. This clonotype was recorded a few times. The antigen remains unidentified. The germline V gene has CDR1 LNHDA and CDR2 SQIVND (reference sequence). Trimming left V 4 bases short and J 7 bases short, with 14 bases between. This CDR3 region has 15 residues. Cells are PBMCs isolated from 9 to 10 ml of fresh blood.

The material sequenced was blood. The source of this sequence is a woman in her 50s with Graves' hyperthyroidism that later progressed to Graves' ophthalmopathy. This sequence joins TRBV19 and TRBJ1-6; D is unclear. CDR3 nucleotide sequence: TGTGCCAGTAGTAAGGCAGGCCTCAGCAATTCACCCCTCCACTTT. Amino acid sequence: CASSKAGLSNSPLHF.